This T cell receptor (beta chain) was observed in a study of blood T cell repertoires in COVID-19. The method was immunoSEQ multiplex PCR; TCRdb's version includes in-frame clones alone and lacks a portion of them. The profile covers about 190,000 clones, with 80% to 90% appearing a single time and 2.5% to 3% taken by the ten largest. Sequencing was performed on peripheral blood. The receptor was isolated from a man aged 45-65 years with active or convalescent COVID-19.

CDR3 protein: CASSRQISGNTIYF. CDR3 sequence (DNA): TGTGCCAGCAGCCGACAGATCTCTGGAAACACCATATATTTT. The chain carries TRBV2 and TRBJ1-3, with D tentatively TRBD1 (5 bases). The CDR3 runs to 14 residues. V was pared by 6 bases and J by 0 bases, with 9 bases between. Germline lookup yields CDR1 SNHLY and CDR2 FYNNEI.